A selection of T cell receptor beta chains follows, all from one sample in a study of early T cells in non-severe SARS-CoV-2 infection. TCRdb reanalysed the 5' RACE reads using MiXCR and keeps one entry per CDR3 protein. Of about 50,000 distinct CDR3 sequences listed, roughly 8.8% are singletons. Sequencing input: whole blood. The receptors here all came from an adult who was a healthcare worker with PCR-confirmed SARS-CoV-2 infection or an uninfected control (not recorded which). Each CDR3 is given with its conserved first and last residue. The D gene is left open where the match is weak. Clone size is given for some rows only: seen once, a few or many times, or a class if the clone is expanded.

length: 14; V: TRBV6-6; J: TRBJ1-1; D: TRBD1; size: .; DNA: TGTGCCAGCAGTTACCAGGGGGGGAACACTGAAGCTTTCTTT; CDR3: CASSYQGGNTEAFF
length: 15; V: TRBV3-1; J: TRBJ2-7; D: .; size: few; DNA: TGTGCCAGCAGCCGAATGCCAGGGACGGCCTACGAGCAGTACTTC; CDR3: CASSRMPGTAYEQYF
length: 14; V: TRBV28; J: TRBJ1-6; D: .; size: many; DNA: TGTGCCAGCAGAGCGTCCCGGGTTAATTCACCCCTCCACTTT; CDR3: CASRASRVNSPLHF
length: 18; V: TRBV5-5; J: TRBJ2-5; D: TRBD1; size: few; DNA: TGTGCCAGCAGCTCCCGTCACCGGGACAGGGTACTCCAAGAGACCCAGTACTTC; CDR3: CASSSRHRDRVLQETQYF
length: 14; V: TRBV18; J: TRBJ1-4; D: TRBD1; size: few; DNA: TGTGCCAGCTCTCTGGACAGGGGCCGCGAAAAACTGTTTTTT; CDR3: CASSLDRGREKLFF
length: 15; V: TRBV19; J: TRBJ2-5; D: TRBD2; size: many; DNA: TGTGCCAGCCGCCCGACTAGCGGGACAGCGGAGACCCAGTACTTC; CDR3: CASRPTSGTAETQYF
length: 15; V: TRBV5-1; J: TRBJ2-1; D: TRBD2; size: many; DNA: TGCGCCAGCAGCTTGGGGTCGGGAGGGCCGAGTGAGCAGTTCTTC; CDR3: CASSLGSGGPSEQFF
length: 12; V: TRBV29-1; J: TRBJ1-2; D: .; size: few; DNA: TGCAGCGCCAATCCCGGATCCTTGGGCTACACCTTC; CDR3: CSANPGSLGYTF
length: 14; V: TRBV20-1; J: TRBJ2-4; D: TRBD1; size: many; DNA: TGCAGTGCTAGTAGACAGGGGTTGGGAAACATTCAGTACTTC; CDR3: CSASRQGLGNIQYF
length: 13; V: TRBV6-2/TRBV6-3; J: TRBJ2-7; D: .; size: many; DNA: TGTGCCAGCAGTTACGGGGAGTCCTCAGAGCAGTACTTC; CDR3: CASSYGESSEQYF
length: 11; V: TRBV12-3/TRBV12-4; J: TRBJ2-3; D: .; size: many; DNA: TGTGCCAGCAGCCGAATAGATACGCAGTATTTT; CDR3: CASSRIDTQYF
length: 17; V: TRBV28; J: TRBJ2-7; D: TRBD2; size: many; DNA: TGTGCCAGCAGCAAGACAGTCGGACTAGCGGAGTCCTACGAGCAGTACTTC; CDR3: CASSKTVGLAESYEQYF
length: 15; V: TRBV28; J: TRBJ2-3; D: .; size: many; DNA: TGTGCCAGCAGTTTGTTAGCGCGGGCAATGGATACGCAGTATTTT; CDR3: CASSLLARAMDTQYF
length: 16; V: TRBV12-3/TRBV12-4; J: TRBJ2-2; D: TRBD2; size: many; DNA: TGTGCCAGCAGTTATCCGGGACTAGACGGCACCGGGGAGCTGTTTTTT; CDR3: CASSYPGLDGTGELFF
length: 16; V: TRBV27; J: TRBJ2-3; D: .; size: .; DNA: TGTGCCAGCAGTTTATTCCCCTCGACTAGCACAGATACGCAGTATTTT; CDR3: CASSLFPSTSTDTQYF
length: 12; V: TRBV5-6; J: TRBJ1-1; D: .; size: .; DNA: TGTGCCAGCAGCTTCCAGGGTGTAGAAGCTTTCTTT; CDR3: CASSFQGVEAFF
length: 15; V: TRBV19; J: TRBJ1-1; D: TRBD1; size: many; DNA: TGTGCCAGTAGTATATCCGGGACAGTTAACACTGAAGCTTTCTTT; CDR3: CASSISGTVNTEAFF
length: 13; V: TRBV19; J: TRBJ2-3; D: .; size: few; DNA: TGTGCCTCCTCAGGGAGTTGGTCAGATACGCAGTATTTT; CDR3: CASSGSWSDTQYF
length: 15; V: TRBV7-2; J: TRBJ2-2; D: .; size: few; DNA: TGTGCCAGCAGTTTAAGCCAGGGGTGGCCCGTGGAGCTGTTTTTT; CDR3: CASSLSQGWPVELFF
length: 16; V: TRBV28; J: TRBJ2-3; D: TRBD2; size: many; DNA: TGTGCCAGCAGTTCTAGCGGGAGGGAAAACACAGATACGCAGTATTTT; CDR3: CASSSSGRENTDTQYF
length: 19; V: TRBV12-3/TRBV12-4; J: TRBJ2-7; D: .; size: .; DNA: TGTGCCAGCAGTTTCCTTTCCCCCTCCTTCAGGGAACAGCGCGGCGAGCAGTACTTC; CDR3: CASSFLSPSFREQRGEQYF
length: 14; V: TRBV5-1; J: TRBJ2-5; D: TRBD2; size: few; DNA: TGCGCCAGCAGCTTATTAGCGGGATCAGAGACCCAGTACTTC; CDR3: CASSLLAGSETQYF
length: 15; V: TRBV7-2; J: TRBJ1-6; D: .; size: many; DNA: TGTGCCAGCAGCTTAAGTGTTTCCTATAATTCACCCCTCCACTTT; CDR3: CASSLSVSYNSPLHF
length: 14; V: TRBV28; J: TRBJ2-5; D: .; size: .; DNA: TGTGCCAGCAGTCAACCAGGCGGAAGAGAGACCCAGTACTTC; CDR3: CASSQPGGRETQYF
length: 16; V: TRBV11-1; J: TRBJ2-1; D: TRBD2; size: few; DNA: TGTGCCAGCAGCCCTTCTGACGGGAGGGCCGGCAATGAGCAGTTCTTC; CDR3: CASSPSDGRAGNEQFF
length: 14; V: TRBV3-1; J: TRBJ2-3; D: TRBD1; size: .; DNA: TGTGCCAGCAGCCCCGGGACAGGTTCAGATACGCAGTATTTT; CDR3: CASSPGTGSDTQYF
length: 15; V: TRBV7-2; J: TRBJ2-2; D: .; size: .; DNA: TGTGCCAGCAGCCCTGTCGGAAGGAGCGCCGGGGAGCTGTTTTTT; CDR3: CASSPVGRSAGELFF
length: 15; V: TRBV7-2; J: TRBJ2-7; D: TRBD2; size: many; DNA: TGTGCCAGCAGCTTAGCGGCCTCTAGCGGGACGGGGCAGTACTTC; CDR3: CASSLAASSGTGQYF
length: 13; V: TRBV29-1; J: TRBJ2-2; D: TRBD1; size: many; DNA: TGCAGCGTCAGGGGGAGTGGCACCGGGGAGCTGTTTTTT; CDR3: CSVRGSGTGELFF
length: 13; V: TRBV6-1; J: TRBJ2-5; D: .; size: few; DNA: TGTGCCAGCTCGGAGGGCCTAGATAAGACCCAGTACTTC; CDR3: CASSEGLDKTQYF
length: 12; V: TRBV10-3; J: TRBJ2-2; D: .; size: many; DNA: TGTGCCTCCCGAGGAGGGACCGGGGAGCTGTTTTTT; CDR3: CASRGGTGELFF
length: 13; V: TRBV29-1; J: TRBJ2-3; D: .; size: many; DNA: TGCAGCGTCGACAAGGGTTCAACAGATACGCAGTATTTT; CDR3: CSVDKGSTDTQYF
length: 17; V: TRBV5-5; J: TRBJ2-2; D: TRBD1; size: few; DNA: TGTGCCAGCACCTTGAACCCGACAGGGCCGAACACCGGGGAGCTGTTTTTT; CDR3: CASTLNPTGPNTGELFF